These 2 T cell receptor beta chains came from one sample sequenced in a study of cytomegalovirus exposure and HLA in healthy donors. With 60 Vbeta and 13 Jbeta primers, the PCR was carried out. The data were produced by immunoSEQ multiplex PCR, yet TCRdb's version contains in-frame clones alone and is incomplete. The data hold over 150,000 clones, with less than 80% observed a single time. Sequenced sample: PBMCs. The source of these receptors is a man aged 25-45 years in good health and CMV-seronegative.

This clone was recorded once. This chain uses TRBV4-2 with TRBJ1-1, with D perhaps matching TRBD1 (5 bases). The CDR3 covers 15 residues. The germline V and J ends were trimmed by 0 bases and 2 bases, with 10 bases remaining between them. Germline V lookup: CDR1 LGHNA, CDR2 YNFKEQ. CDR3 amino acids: CASSQDQGSNTEAFF. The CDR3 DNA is TGTGCCAGCAGCCAAGATCAGGGCTCAAACACTGAAGCTTTCTTT.

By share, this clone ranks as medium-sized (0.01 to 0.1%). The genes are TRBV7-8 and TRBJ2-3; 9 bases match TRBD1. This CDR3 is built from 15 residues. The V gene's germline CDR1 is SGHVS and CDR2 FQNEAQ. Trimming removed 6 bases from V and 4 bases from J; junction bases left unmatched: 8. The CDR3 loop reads CASSLNRGPSDTQYF. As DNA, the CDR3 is TGTGCCAGCAGTCTGAACAGGGGGCCTTCAGATACGCAGTATTTT.